This TCR beta chain derives from a study of T cell repertoires in cytomegalovirus infection. On the study more broadly: Recently identified HLA-C-restricted CMV epitopes and well-studied HLA-B-restricted CMV epitopes were used by the study. Based on public TCR beta signatures, there were indications of CMV infection and of a matching HLA type. The study's findings and limits: CMV carriers with the relevant HLA were identified by cumulative public TCR beta family frequency. In two of eight donors, the top clonotype was HLA-C-restricted CMV-specific.

TCRdb reprocessed the reads via MiXCR and lists one record per CDR3 protein. The table lists a few hundred thousand distinct CDR3 sequences, around 35% of them singletons. This clonotype was seen many times. What it recognizes is unknown. V lost 5 bases to trimming and J lost 1 base; unmatched junction nucleotides: 14. Germline loops: CDR1 SGHAT, CDR2 FQNNGV. The CDR3 is 19 residues long. This clonotype was sampled from a human donor in good health (CMV status not recorded). Some clones in this sample may be carry-over from other donors' samples. The rearrangement uses TRBV11-2 and TRBJ2-7, with 13 bases aligning to TRBD2. This material consisted of cultured PBMCs, taken from culture after CMV antigen stimulation. The CDR3 sequence: CASSPLGLAGNIGSYEQYF. The CDR3 bases are TGTGCCAGCAGCCCCCTGGGACTAGCGGGAAACATAGGGTCCTACGAGCAGTACTTC.